This T cell receptor (beta chain) is drawn from a study of blood T cell repertoires in COVID-19. As handled by the study authors: How many nucleated cells were present was estimated from reference gene primer amplification. Sequencing was performed with immunoSEQ multiplex PCR; in TCRdb, only in-frame clones are kept and a portion is missing. V and J calls and clone size are as listed in that table; D and trimming were resolved from the DNA. This table has hundreds of thousands of clones, over 75% appearing once. CDR3 length equals 18 residues. Unmatched junction bases numbered 16, after V lost 5 bases and J lost 4 bases. In germline, CDR1 is SGHAT, CDR2 FQNNGV.

This chain links TRBV11-2 with TRBJ1-1; TRBD1 aligns across 10 bases. This receptor was taken from a woman aged 30 to 39 who had recovered from COVID-19. The sequenced sample was PBMCs or T cells enriched from blood (not recorded which). The chain's CDR3 is CASSLGPGTGAGGTEAFF. The CDR3 nucleotides read TGTGCCAGCAGCCTAGGGCCCGGGACAGGGGCCGGGGGCACTGAAGCTTTCTTT.